The 18 T cell receptor beta chains below all came from one sample that was sequenced in a study of beta chain features in type 1 diabetes. TCRB transcripts that were expressed got sequenced, as all of the isolated RNA had been reverse transcribed. Profiling relied on immunoSEQ multiplex PCR, and the TCRdb table lists in-frame clones only, not all of them. Found here are about 470,000 clones, about 29% of them singletons; the top ten hold about 0.065%. The specimen sequenced was naive CD4+ T cells from blood. Source of these receptors: a man between 18 and 35 years old in good health.

Note on this clone: Other DNA sequences in the sample encode the same CDR3. CDR3 residues: CASTEGLGLYGYTF. DNA of the CDR3: TGTGCCAGCACCGAAGGGCTGGGGCTCTATGGCTACACCTTC. The chain employs TRBV2 and TRBJ1-2, with D possibly being TRBD1 (5 bases). V was shortened by 7 bases and J by 4 bases, with 16 bases between the two germline ends. The CDR3 length is 14 residues. Germline loops: CDR1 SNHLY, CDR2 FYNNEI.

J is TRBJ2-7 and V is TRBV5-1; 9 bases are a match to TRBD1. The CDR3 extends over 13 amino acids. Germline CDR1 and CDR2: SGHRS and YFSETQ. The V segment lost 4 bases and the J segment 9 bases; nucleotides outside the gene matches: 8. The DNA for the CDR3 is TGCGCCAGCAGCCTTTGGACAGGGGAGGCGCAGTACTTC. Translating gives CASSLWTGEAQYF.

The J gene is TRBJ2-1, the V gene TRBV6-1, with 7 bases aligning to TRBD1. V shed 1 base, J shed 4 bases, and the junction held 4 bases outside the gene matches. CDR3 length equals 15 residues. Germline V gene lookup returns CDR1 MNHNS and CDR2 SASEGT. CDR3 loop: CASSEEGQSYNEQFF. DNA for the CDR3: TGTGCCAGCAGTGAAGAGGGACAGAGTTACAATGAGCAGTTCTTC.

The chain carries TRBV11-3 and TRBJ2-1; D not certain. The germline V gene has CDR1 SGHNT and CDR2 YENEEA. V was pared by 1 base and J by 0 bases, with 1 base between. CDR3 length: 13 amino acids. CDR3 sequence (DNA): TGTGCCAGCAGCTTAGGCTCCTACAATGAGCAGTTCTTC. The encoded protein is CASSLGSYNEQFF.

The chain links TRBV6-1 to TRBJ2-1; D gene unclear. V lost 9 bases to trimming and J lost 7 bases, with 10 bases between them. Germline V gene data show CDR1 as MNHNS and CDR2 as SASEGT. The CDR3 covers 11 residues. This chain's CDR3 is CASSEWNEQFF. The CDR3, as DNA: TGTGCCAGTTCAGAGTGGAATGAGCAGTTCTTC.

CDR3 DNA: TGCGCCAGCAGCCAAGAAAGAGGATTAGCGGGAGTGGAGACCCAGTACTTC. Its protein is CASSQERGLAGVETQYF. The chain has TRBV4-1 and TRBJ2-5; 9 bases align to TRBD2. V lost 0 bases to trimming and J lost 5 bases; unmatched junction nucleotides: 10. CDR3 length: 17 residues. Germline V CDR1 and CDR2: MGHRA, YSYEKL.

The chain employs TRBV30 and TRBJ2-7; 9 nucleotides match TRBD1. CDR3 length: 15 amino acids. V shed 3 bases and J 4 bases; nucleotides not matched to a gene: 10. Per germline, CDR1 GTSNPN and CDR2 SVGIG (reference sequence). CDR3 sequence reads: CAWSSVGTGRYEQYF. In nucleotides, the CDR3 is TGTGCCTGGAGCTCCGTCGGGACAGGGAGATACGAGCAGTACTTC.

This chain uses TRBV5-1 with TRBJ1-2; the D gene is possibly TRBD1 (5 bases). The length of the CDR3 is 14 residues. Germline values: CDR1 SGHRS, CDR2 YFSETQ. Trimming took 0 bases from V and 2 from J, leaving 8 bases between them. CDR3 residues: CASSLGDANYGYTF. The CDR3, as DNA: TGCGCCAGCAGCTTGGGGGACGCCAACTATGGCTACACCTTC.

This rearrangement joins TRBV19 to TRBJ2-5; 8 bases agree with TRBD2. The V gene's germline CDR1 is LNHDA and CDR2 SQIVND (reference sequence). Germline trimming cut 3 bases from V and 5 bases from J; bases unmatched to any gene: 5. The CDR3 runs to 14 residues. The CDR3 loop is CASSMAGGPETQYF. The CDR3 region has the DNA TGTGCCAGTAGTATGGCGGGAGGCCCGGAGACCCAGTACTTC.

The CDR3 protein is CASSPLSGAQYF. The CDR3 region has the DNA TGTGCCAGCTCACCCCTCTCGGGGGCGCAGTACTTC. The chain couples TRBV18 to TRBJ2-7; D is possibly TRBD1 or TRBD2 (6 bases each). Looked up from germline, CDR1 is KGHSH and CDR2 is LQKENI. V lost 3 bases, J lost 9 bases, and 12 bases lay in between. CDR3 length: 12 amino acids.

The rearrangement uses TRBV11-1 and TRBJ1-2; 10 nucleotides align to TRBD1. V was clipped by 5 bases and J by 4 bases; unmatched bases: 10. Looked up from germline, CDR1 is SGHAT and CDR2 is FQDESV (reference sequence). The CDR3 covers 16 residues. The CDR3 sequence is CASSPAPGQGRYGYTF. Here the CDR3 DNA reads TGTGCCAGCAGCCCGGCTCCGGGACAGGGGCGCTATGGCTACACCTTC. Full variable domain (rest looked up from reference TRBV11-1 and TRBJ1-2): EAEVAQSPRYKITEKSQAVAFWCDPISGHATLYWYRQILGQGPELLVQFQDESVVDDSQLPKDRFSAERLKGVDSTLKIQPAELGDSAMYLCASSPAPGQGRYGYTFGSGTRLTVV.

This clone was detected a few times. This chain links TRBV6-4 with TRBJ1-5; D not certain. This CDR3 contains 13 residues. Germline V CDR1 and CDR2: MRHNA, SNTAGT. The V end was cut by 4 bases, the J end by 5 bases, with 9 bases between. In DNA form, the CDR3 reads TGTGCCAGCAGTGCGGGGATTTATCAGCCCCAGCATTTT. It specifies CASSAGIYQPQHF.

The table lists this clone with a few counts. This CDR3 is CASSFEAGWVYEQYF. The CDR3 DNA is TGTGCCAGCAGCTTTGAAGCGGGATGGGTTTACGAGCAGTACTTC. V usage is TRBV7-2 and J usage is TRBJ2-7; 7 nucleotides match TRBD2. This CDR3 region has 15 residues. V shed 3 bases, J shed 4 bases, and the junction held 9 bases outside the gene matches. Germline V gene data show CDR1 as SGHTA and CDR2 as FQGNSA.

This clone was observed a handful of times. The J gene is TRBJ2-6, the V gene TRBV6-6; D not certain. Trimming cost V 0 bases and J 2 bases, with 8 bases left between them. The germline CDR1 and CDR2 sequences are MNHNY and SVGAGI (reference sequence). The CDR3 spans 16 residues. The CDR3 here is CASSYSGSPGANVLTF. CDR3 in DNA: TGTGCCAGCAGTTACTCCGGCAGTCCTGGGGCCAACGTCCTGACTTTC.

About this clone: Just one base apart from a much larger clone, this may be a read error. The same CDR3 also results from other DNA sequences found in this sample. V gene TRBV2 combines with J gene TRBJ2-7; D uncertain. The V end was cut by 6 bases, the J end by 0 bases, with 6 bases between. The CDR3 is 12 residues long. Germline V CDR1 and CDR2: SNHLY, FYNNEI. DNA for the CDR3: TGTGCCAGCAGCGCGAGCTCCTACGAGCAGTACTTC. Amino acids: CASSASSYEQYF.

This rearrangement joins TRBV7-9 to TRBJ2-6; no firm D call. Germline V gene lookup returns CDR1 SEHNR and CDR2 FQNEAQ (reference sequence). The CDR3 contains 14 residues. V lost 3 bases to trimming and J lost 2 bases, with 5 bases between them. CDR3 nucleotide sequence: TGTGCCAGCAGCTTGACGGCTGGGGCCAACGTCCTGACTTTC. Protein sequence: CASSLTAGANVLTF.

This chain joins TRBV29-1 and TRBJ2-7; D is perhaps TRBD1 (5 bases). The CDR3 is made up of 13 amino acids. From germline, CDR1 is SQVTM and CDR2 ANQGSEA. V was trimmed by 1 base and J by 3 bases, leaving 10 bases between them. CDR3 DNA sequence: TGCAGCGTTGAAGGGCAGGGCAACTACGAGCAGTACTTC. This gives the protein CSVEGQGNYEQYF.

There are a few counts of this clone. The genes are TRBV5-6 and TRBJ2-3; no clear D. Germline loops: CDR1 SGHDT, CDR2 YYEEEE. Trimming stripped 4 bases from V and 1 base from J, with 7 bases between. The CDR3 loop spans 13 amino acids. DNA of the CDR3: TGTGCCAGCAGCGTCCCCGGCACAGATACGCAGTATTTT. This encodes CASSVPGTDTQYF.